This record concerns one T cell receptor beta chain sequence. What this receptor recognizes is not known. No quality values exist for individual bases; no much larger clone is one base distant. The data belong to a study of T cell responses to AZD1222 COVID-19 vaccine (dated by TCRdb to the early 2020s). Broadly, across the study: AZD1222 recipients given second doses at about 4 weeks or at about 12 weeks were pooled, since spike-specific TCR depth and breadth were not found to differ between the two schedules. A total of 230 to 250 trial participants underwent TCR sequencing, of whom around 210 had received two doses of AZD1222 and about 25 had received two doses of the MenACWY control vaccine. Trial participants were enrolled by age into 18-55, 56-69 and 70-plus year subgroups, with around 150, 28 and 57 TCR-sequenced participants respectively.

The time point label for this specimen denotes: baseline before first vaccination. Vaccinee samples were obtained from the UK trials COV001 and COV002, which included a single-blind randomized controlled phase 2/3 trial of AZD1222 (ChAdOx1 nCoV-19) in healthy adults. For TCRbeta chain sequencing, PBMC samples from trial participants were taken at day 0 and at day 28 after the second dose. V is cut by 3 bases and J by 8 bases, and the space between the germline ends is 13 bases. Via the germline V gene, CDR1 is SGHVS and CDR2 FNYEAQ. Its CDR3 holds 13 amino acids, cysteine through phenylalanine. Only CDR3 DNA is held: 39 bases, read in frame from base 1. The CDR3 regions of human TCRbeta chains were subjected to immunosequencing. The authors' analysis ran thus. TCRs in the repertoires were compared against a reference library of SARS-CoV-2-specific TCRs that had been generated with the MIRA antigen-specificity platform. Breadth was defined as the fraction of unique TCRs that were SARS-CoV-2-associated, and depth was defined as the fraction of total T cells that were SARS-CoV-2-associated. Using the MIRA data, each spike-specific TCR was assigned both to the spike region to which the TCR was reactive and to a CD4 or CD8 class. Log10-transformed breadth and depth values were compared by one-way ANOVA with Sidak's multiple comparisons tests. TCRdb carries this immuneACCESS record with in-frame sequences only. Its versions omit some clonotypes, under half of them owing to an unresolved V gene in the studies checked, with the rest unexplained. V and J calls and clone size are as listed in that table; D and trimming were resolved from the DNA. This sample gives 150,000 to 200,000 clones in total; 80% to 95% of them show up just once. The ten largest clones add up to about 9.4% of the sample.

Findings and caveats that apply to the study as a whole: The 56-69-year group was small, and its depth increase did not reach significance, likely because of low power. After two AZD1222 doses, both the breadth and the depth of spike-specific TCRs were significantly higher than at day 0 and than in MenACWY recipients. CD4 TCRs associated with the vaccine covered the entire spike protein, and the dominant responses were in regions 160-218 and 743-854. Participants were mostly white British and included more females than males, and it was suggested by the authors that clonal diversity may have been underestimated. Reportedly, almost half of the unique spike-specific TCRs recognized epitopes lying outside the regions that are mutated in the B.1.351 and B.1.1.7 variants. Because no samples from the day 14 peak response were available, repertoires could be characterized only after the peak T cell response. Conclusions about previously exposed vaccinees are limited because only 5 or 6 AZD1222 recipients were SARS-CoV-2 seropositive at baseline.

Rearrangement joined TRBV7-6 to TRBJ1-2; TRBD1 might be the D gene, on 5 matching bases. This TCR was recovered from an adult in good health. This specimen consisted of peripheral blood, obtained on day 0 of AZD1222 vaccination. The CDR3 in this case is CASSLALRGGYTF. The base sequence is TGTGCCAGCAGCTTGGCCCTACGGGGGGGCTACACCTTC.